These 10 T cell receptor beta chains originate from one sample sequenced in a study of technical replicates of blood from a few donors. TCRdb's copy holds only in-frame clones and misses some; the assay was immunoSEQ multiplex PCR. The sample records approximately 12,000 clones, around three quarters being singletons. The specimen sequenced was PBMCs. These receptors all stem from a human donor in good health.

The rearrangement uses TRBV10-2 and TRBJ1-2, with 9 bases aligning to TRBD1. The germline CDR1 and CDR2 sequences are WSHSY and SAAADI. J was trimmed by 2 bases and V by 3 bases; bases with no gene match: 4. This CDR3 comprises 15 residues. CDR3 residues: CASSDVGTGNYGYTF. The CDR3, as DNA: TGCGCCAGCAGTGATGTCGGGACAGGGAACTATGGCTACACCTTC.

J is TRBJ1-1 and V is TRBV18, with 9 bases that match TRBD1. J lost 4 bases, V lost 3 bases, and 6 bases had no gene match. CDR3 length: 15 residues. Germline V gene sequence: CDR1 KGHSH, CDR2 LQKENI. In DNA, the CDR3 is TGTGCCAGCTCACCCTCTGGACAGGGGCCCACTGAAGCTTTCTTT. Residues: CASSPSGQGPTEAFF.

The gene calls are TRBV5-1 and TRBJ2-2; 14 nucleotides match TRBD2. Trimming cost V 7 bases and J 8 bases; bases outside gene matches: 7. Germline V lookup: CDR1 SGHRS, CDR2 YFSETQ. The CDR3 loop spans 15 amino acids. The CDR3 nucleotides read TGCGCCAGCGGCCCGGGACTAGCGGGAGCTGGGGAGCTGTTTTTT. Encoded protein: CASGPGLAGAGELFF. Filled out from reference TRBV5-1 and TRBJ2-2, the complete variable domain reads KAGVTQTPRYLIKTRGQQVTLSCSPISGHRSVSWYQQTPGQGLQFLFEYFSETQRNKGNFPGRFSGRQFSNSRSEMNVSTLELGDSALYLCASGPGLAGAGELFFGEGSRLTVL.

CDR3 region: CSVSLAQVDEQFF. The CDR3 nucleotides are TGCAGCGTTTCTCTAGCTCAGGTCGATGAGCAGTTCTTC. The chain joins TRBV29-1 to TRBJ2-1, with a possible D match to TRBD2 (5 bases). Looked up from germline, CDR1 is SQVTM and CDR2 is ANQGSEA. V was trimmed by 5 bases and J by 8 bases, leaving 16 bases between them. The CDR3 is made up of 13 amino acids.

This clone was seen only once. The V and J genes are TRBV7-9 and TRBJ2-5, with D tentatively TRBD1 (5 bases). Trimming left V 3 bases short and J 2 bases short, with 13 bases between. CDR3 length equals 15 residues. Germline V gene sequence: CDR1 SEHNR, CDR2 FQNEAQ (reference sequence). The DNA for the CDR3 is TGTGCCAGCAGCTTCGATGGCGACAGTCAAGAGACCCAGTACTTC. Protein product: CASSFDGDSQETQYF.

In nucleotides, the CDR3 is TGTGCCAGCAGCTTGGGCCTGACAGGACAAGAGACCCAGTACTTC. Encoded protein: CASSLGLTGQETQYF. The chain recombines TRBV5-5 with TRBJ2-5, with a possible D match to TRBD1 (6 bases). Trimming shortened V by 0 bases and J by 2 bases, and 11 bases separated the two germline ends. The CDR3 is 15 amino acids. The germline V gene encodes CDR1 SGHKS and CDR2 YYEKEE (reference sequence).

The V call is TRBV10-3, the J call TRBJ1-3, with D possibly being TRBD1 (5 bases). Deletions cut 2 bases from V and 3 bases from J, with 11 bases between. This CDR3 has 15 residues. Germline V gives CDR1 ENHRY, CDR2 SYGVKD. The CDR3 DNA follows: TGTGCCATCAGTGAGACTCCGGGGGTTGGAAACACCATATATTTT. The encoded protein is CAISETPGVGNTIYF.

The CDR3 region is CASSPGFAAVAQETQYF. CDR3 sequence (DNA): TGTGCCAGCAGCCCAGGATTCGCAGCCGTGGCACAAGAGACCCAGTACTTC. The chain joins TRBV13 to TRBJ2-5; D remains unclear. Trimming pared 5 bases from V and 2 bases from J, leaving 21 bases between. CDR3 size: 17 residues. Germline-derived CDR1 and CDR2 are PRHDT and FYEKMQ (reference sequence).

V is TRBV6-5 and J is TRBJ2-5, with 9 bases lining up with TRBD2. The CDR3 runs to 14 residues. Per germline, CDR1 MNHEY and CDR2 SVGAGI. V shed 7 bases and J 5 bases; nucleotides not matched to a gene: 8. The CDR3 is CASKRAGGVETQYF. CDR3 DNA sequence: TGTGCCAGCAAAAGAGCGGGAGGAGTCGAGACCCAGTACTTC.

The V and J genes are TRBV19 and TRBJ1-5, with 8 bases lining up with TRBD1. Germline CDR1 is LNHDA and CDR2 is SQIVND (reference sequence). The V and J ends lost 5 bases and 9 bases, in that order; junction bases with no gene match: 15. The CDR3 spans 16 residues. This CDR3 reads CASSQDRAGAGRPQHF. The CDR3 nucleotides are TGTGCCAGTAGTCAGGACAGGGCAGGCGCAGGGCGGCCCCAGCATTTT.